This T cell receptor beta chain was captured by sequencing in a study of T cell responses to AZD1222 COVID-19 vaccine. Libraries were prepared by immunoSEQ multiplex PCR; TCRdb keeps only in-frame clonotypes and omits some of them. The sample lists approximately 180,000 clones; about 87% were seen once. The CDR3 runs to 15 residues. The V gene's germline CDR1 is MNHEY and CDR2 SVGAGI. V gave up 6 bases and J gave up 7 bases, with 19 bases separating them. This clone was seen only once. The antigen is unknown. Notes on the study in general: Nearly half of unique spike-specific TCRs reportedly avoided B.1.351 and B.1.1.7 mutated regions. Among those given AZD1222, only six or seven were seropositive at baseline.

The origin of this receptor is an adult who received the MenACWY meningococcal vaccine as a control. The source was peripheral blood, collected 28 days after the second dose of the MenACWY control vaccine. V and J are TRBV6-5 and TRBJ2-1, with a weak D call TRBD1 (9 bases). CDR3 coding DNA: TGTGCCAGCAGCGGGGGGGGGACAGGGATGAATGAGCAGTTCTTC. Its translation is CASSGGGTGMNEQFF.